This record concerns one T cell receptor beta chain sequence. This specimen belongs to a study of blood T cell repertoires in COVID-19. Trimming at V came to 5 bases and at J to 3 bases, leaving 4 bases not matched to a gene. CDR3 length: 14 residues. Per germline, CDR1 SGHTA and CDR2 FQGNSA. Assay: immunoSEQ multiplex PCR; the TCRdb copy retains only in-frame clones and omits some. The sample includes fewer than 85,000 clones, around nine tenths of them seen just once. This TCR derives from a man aged 50-60 years with active COVID-19. The chain combines TRBV7-2 with TRBJ2-7, with 10 bases matching TRBD1. Sequencing was performed on peripheral blood. CDR3 residues: CASSPDRGGYEQYF. CDR3 coding DNA: TGTGCCAGCAGCCCGGACAGGGGGGGCTACGAGCAGTACTTC.